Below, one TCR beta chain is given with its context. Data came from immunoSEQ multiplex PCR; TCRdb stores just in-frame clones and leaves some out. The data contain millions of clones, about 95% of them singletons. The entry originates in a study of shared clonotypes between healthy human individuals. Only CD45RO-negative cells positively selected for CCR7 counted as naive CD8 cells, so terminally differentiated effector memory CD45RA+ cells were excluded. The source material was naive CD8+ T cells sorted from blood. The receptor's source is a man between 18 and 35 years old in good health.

Here the CDR3 DNA reads TGTGCCAGCAGCCCGGTGACAGGGTACGAGCAGTACTTC. This codes for CASSPVTGYEQYF. J is TRBJ2-7 and V is TRBV7-9; TRBD1 aligns across 7 bases. This CDR3 spans 13 amino acids. Germline V gene sequence: CDR1 SEHNR, CDR2 FQNEAQ (reference sequence). Unmatched junction bases numbered 5, after V lost 5 bases and J lost 4 bases.